This entry lists 15 T cell receptor beta chains sequenced from one sample in a study of regulatory T cells in long-lasting Graves disease. Through Arm-PCR of CDR3 regions and iRepertoire HTBI primers, TCR beta libraries were built. TCRdb reprocessed the multiplex PCR reads via MiXCR and lists one record per CDR3 protein. The sample has around 500,000 distinct CDR3 sequences, 12% seen once. Specified time point: newly diagnosed GD, antithyroid drugs for less than 3 months. The TCR library was made from RNA that had been extracted from PBMCs in TRIzol. This same sample was also part of a study on T cells in Graves' hyperthyroidism and ophthalmopathy.

The material sequenced was peripheral blood mononuclear cells (PBMCs), taken at new diagnosis, from a patient treated with antithyroid drugs. The receptor source for this set is a woman in her twenties or thirties with Graves disease.

The chain carries TRBV10-3 and TRBJ1-5; D is uncertain. The germline V and J ends were trimmed by 3 bases and 6 bases, with 12 bases remaining between them. Germline V gives CDR1 ENHRY, CDR2 SYGVKD. The CDR3 consists of 14 residues. CDR3 in DNA: TGTGCCATCAGTGATCGAGGGCCGGGTCAGCCCCAGCATTTT. Translating gives CAISDRGPGQPQHF.

This clonotype was found many times. CDR3 amino acids: CATSRGGASQPQHF. The CDR3 DNA sequence: TGTGCCACATCCCGGGGAGGGGCAAGTCAGCCCCAGCATTTT. The rearrangement joins TRBV27 to TRBJ1-5, with D possibly TRBD1 on 5 matching bases. Germline assignment: CDR1 MNHEY and CDR2 SMNVEV (reference sequence). Trimming left V 10 bases short and J 6 bases short, with 19 bases between. This CDR3 contains 14 residues.

This chain links TRBV20-1 with TRBJ2-1; D unresolved. This CDR3 has 18 residues. Germline V gives CDR1 DFQATT, CDR2 SNEGSKA (reference sequence). V lost 2 bases and J 0 bases, leaving 20 bases between the germline ends. CDR3 sequence (DNA): TGCAGTGCTAGACACTCAGAAAGATCTTGGAGCTCCTACAATGAGCAGTTCTTC. Its translation is CSARHSERSWSSYNEQFF.

The sample holds a few counts of this clonotype. The J gene is TRBJ2-5, the V gene TRBV7-9; maybe TRBD1 (6 bases). The CDR3 spans 15 residues. The V gene's germline CDR1 is SEHNR and CDR2 FQNEAQ (reference sequence). Trimming took off 2 bases at V and 1 base at J, with 11 bases between the two ends. The CDR3 DNA sequence: TGTGCCAGCAGCTTAATTGGACAGCTCCAAGAGACCCAGTACTTC. Translated: CASSLIGQLQETQYF.

This clonotype turned up a few times. This chain uses TRBV29-1 with TRBJ1-5, with D possibly matching TRBD1 (6 bases). Trimming pared 7 bases from V and 7 bases from J, leaving 17 bases between. The CDR3 is made up of 13 amino acids. The germline V gene encodes CDR1 SQVTM and CDR2 ANQGSEA. The CDR3 sequence: CSAGVQAGQPQHF. As DNA, the CDR3 is TGCAGCGCAGGGGTCCAAGCTGGGCAGCCCCAGCATTTT. Full variable domain (rest looked up from reference TRBV29-1 and TRBJ1-5): SAVISQKPSRDICQRGTSLTIQCQVDSQVTMMFWYRQQPGQSLTLIATANQGSEATYESGFVIDKFPISRPNLTFSTLTVSNMSPEDSSIYLCSAGVQAGQPQHFGDGTRLSIL.

This clonotype was counted at least ten times. The rearrangement links TRBV7-9 to TRBJ2-3; a weak D match, TRBD1 (5 bases). Germline V gene sequence: CDR1 SEHNR, CDR2 FQNEAQ (reference sequence). V lost 5 bases, J lost 2 bases, and 8 bases lay in between. The CDR3 loop spans 13 amino acids. CDR3 sequence: CASSPDNTDTQYF. The CDR3, as DNA: TGTGCCAGCAGCCCGGACAACACAGATACGCAGTATTTT.

In this sample, this clonotype turned up a few times. The rearrangement uses TRBV4-1 and TRBJ1-5; unclear D gene. The germline V and J ends were trimmed by 0 bases and 4 bases, with 13 bases remaining between them. CDR3 size: 16 residues. Germline loops: CDR1 MGHRA, CDR2 YSYEKL. This CDR3 reads CASSQDNSGLNQPQHF. CDR3 in DNA: TGCGCCAGCAGCCAAGATAACTCCGGGTTGAATCAGCCCCAGCATTTT.

There are many counts of this clonotype. The J gene is TRBJ2-3, the V gene TRBV6-2 or TRBV6-3, with D perhaps being TRBD1 or TRBD2 (6 bases each). Between the trimmed V and J ends, which lost 0 bases and 4 bases, there was a span of 8 bases. Germline lookup yields CDR1 MNHEY and CDR2 SVGEGT. The CDR3 is 14 residues long. CDR3 residues: CASSYSRGADTQYF. In DNA form, the CDR3 reads TGTGCCAGCAGTTACTCGAGGGGGGCAGATACGCAGTATTTT.

This clonotype was detected many times. The chain is built from TRBV11-2 and TRBJ2-7, with a weak D call TRBD1 (7 bases). Deletions cut 2 bases from V and 5 bases from J, with 16 bases between. The CDR3 is 15 residues long. Germline-derived CDR1 and CDR2 are SGHAT and FQNNGV. The CDR3 spells CASSLYGGRGDEQYF. The CDR3 DNA reads TGTGCCAGCAGCTTATATGGGGGCAGGGGGGACGAGCAGTACTTC.

This clonotype showed up many times. The V call is TRBV12-3 or TRBV12-4, the J call TRBJ2-3, with D tentatively TRBD2 (6 bases). This CDR3 spans 14 amino acids. The V end lost 5 bases, the J end lost 5 bases, and 14 bases lay between the germline ends. The CDR3 nucleotides read TGTGCCAGCAGTCGGGACTCAAGGGTAGATACGCAGTATTTT. Amino acids: CASSRDSRVDTQYF.

The chain uses TRBV18 and TRBJ2-5; D is ambiguous. This CDR3 contains 13 residues. Trimming took off 1 base at V and 5 bases at J, with 8 bases between the two ends. Germline V gives CDR1 KGHSH, CDR2 LQKENI. Here the CDR3 DNA reads TGTGCCAGCTCACCACAGGGTTGGGAGACCCAGTACTTC. Its protein product is CASSPQGWETQYF. The whole variable domain, filled in from reference TRBV18 and TRBJ2-5, reads NAGVMQNPRHLVRRRGQEARLRCSPMKGHSHVYWYRQLPEEGLKFMVYLQKENIIDESGMPKERFSAEFPKEGPSILRIQQVVRGDSAAYFCASSPQGWETQYFGPGTRLLVL.

This clonotype was seen repeatedly, ten times or more. This chain uses TRBV29-1 with TRBJ2-4, with TRBD2 matching over 13 bases. The germline V gene has CDR1 SQVTM and CDR2 ANQGSEA. V trimming: 5 bases; J trimming: 1 base; junction bases outside the gene matches: 5. This CDR3 comprises 16 residues. CDR3 region: CSVYGTSGTAKNIQYF. CDR3 sequence (DNA): TGCAGCGTTTATGGGACTAGCGGGACTGCCAAAAACATTCAGTACTTC.

This clonotype was detected many times. This chain uses TRBV6-9 with TRBJ1-4; D might be TRBD1 (5 bases). V lost 4 bases and J 9 bases, leaving 15 bases between the germline ends. Germline values: CDR1 MNHGY, CDR2 SVAAGI. This CDR3 is built from 14 residues. CDR3 sequence (DNA): TGTGCCAGCAGTTGGTCCAGGGAGTGGAAAAAACTGTTTTTT. This sequence encodes CASSWSREWKKLFF.

Many counts were recorded for this clonotype. The rearrangement uses TRBV28 and TRBJ1-2, with D hard to call. CDR1 MDHEN and CDR2 SYDVKM come from the germline V gene. The V end was cut by 6 bases, the J end by 5 bases, with 10 bases between. CDR3 length: 12 amino acids. The DNA of the CDR3 is TGTGCCAGCAGCAACCCGGGATATGGCTACACCTTC. It codes for CASSNPGYGYTF.

This clonotype appeared many times. This rearrangement joins TRBV28 to TRBJ2-3; possibly TRBD1 for D (5 bases). V dropped 1 base and J dropped 0 bases, with 17 bases sitting between them. The CDR3 loop spans 18 amino acids. CDR1 and CDR2 (germline): MDHEN, SYDVKM. In nucleotides, the CDR3 is TGTGCCAGCAGTTTATTCTTGGGGCAAGGAAGTAGCACAGATACGCAGTATTTT. This gives the protein CASSLFLGQGSSTDTQYF. The whole variable domain, filled in from reference TRBV28 and TRBJ2-3, reads DVKVTQSSRYLVKRTGEKVFLECVQDMDHENMFWYRQDPGLGLRLIYFSYDVKMKEKGDIPEGYSVSREKKERFSLILESASTNQTSMYLCASSLFLGQGSSTDTQYFGPGTRLTVL.